These 32 T cell receptor beta chains were sequenced from one sample in a study of blood T cell repertoires in COVID-19 (dated by TCRdb to the early 2020s). The library was built by means of the immunoSEQ multiplex PCR assay. TCRdb limited this immuneACCESS table to in-frame rearrangements with V and J called. A share of clones is missing; checked studies link under half to unresolved V genes, and the rest is unexplained. This sample is represented by hundreds of thousands of clones; 75% to 90% of them were singletons. The ten largest make up 1% to 1.3% of the sample. The specimen sequenced was PBMCs or T cells enriched from blood (not recorded which). The receptors derive from a man under 40 who had recovered from COVID-19.

The V call is TRBV7-8, the J call TRBJ2-2; 8 bases align to TRBD1. The germline CDR1 and CDR2 sequences are SGHVS and FQNEAQ. Trimming took 2 bases from V and 0 from J; bases not matched to a gene: 2. The CDR3 length is 16 residues. CDR3 loop: CASSLWDRTNTGELFF. The DNA for the CDR3 is TGTGCCAGCAGCTTATGGGACAGGACGAACACCGGGGAGCTGTTTTTT.

V usage is TRBV9 and J usage is TRBJ1-2; TRBD1 might be the D (5 bases). CDR3 size: 15 residues. CDR1 and CDR2 from the germline V gene are SGDLS and YYNGEE. V lost 4 bases to trimming and J lost 1 base, with 14 bases between them. CDR3 sequence (DNA): TGTGCCAGCAGCACGGGGGACGGAGATAACTATGGCTACACCTTC. It yields the protein CASSTGDGDNYGYTF.

The chain joins TRBV10-2 to TRBJ2-7, with 9 bases lining up with TRBD2. The CDR3 covers 13 residues. Trimming removed 3 bases from V and 3 bases from J; junction bases left unmatched: 0. Germline V gives CDR1 WSHSY, CDR2 SAAADI. The CDR3 DNA is TGCGCCAGCAGTGAACTAGCGGGCTACGAGCAGTACTTC. This sequence encodes CASSELAGYEQYF.

The chain joins TRBV28 to TRBJ2-1, with TRBD2 matching 11 bases. Germline V gene data show CDR1 as MDHEN and CDR2 as SYDVKM. V trimming: 8 bases; J trimming: 0 bases; junction bases outside the gene matches: 9. The CDR3 has 17 amino acids. The CDR3 DNA is TGTGCCAGCGGGACTAGCGGAACCCAGAGCTCCTACAATGAGCAGTTCTTC. Translation: CASGTSGTQSSYNEQFF.

The chain links TRBV19 to TRBJ2-3; TRBD2 is a possible D gene (6 bases). The CDR3 length is 13 residues. V was shortened by 9 bases and J by 1 base, with 11 bases between the two germline ends. Germline values: CDR1 LNHDA, CDR2 SQIVND (reference sequence). The CDR3, as DNA: TGTGCCAGCGAGGTAGCGGGCACAGATACGCAGTATTTT. Amino acid sequence: CASEVAGTDTQYF.

The rearrangement uses TRBV4-2 and TRBJ1-1, with no clear D. Germline CDR1 reads LGHNA; CDR2 reads YNFKEQ. V gave up 1 base and J gave up 5 bases, with 17 bases separating them. The CDR3 length is 16 residues. The CDR3 DNA reads TGTGCCAGCAGCCAAGCCGGCAGCTTAGCGGTGACTGAAGCTTTCTTT. Translating gives CASSQAGSLAVTEAFF.

This chain joins TRBV30 and TRBJ2-1; 12 bases are shared with TRBD2. From germline, CDR1 is GTSNPN and CDR2 SVGIG (reference sequence). V gave up 3 bases and J gave up 8 bases; unmatched junction bases: 5. The CDR3 sequence is 14 residues long. The CDR3 nucleotides are TGTGCCTGGAGCGAGACTAGCGGGAGACATGAGCAGTTCTTC. It specifies CAWSETSGRHEQFF.

The chain has TRBV5-1 and TRBJ2-7; 9 positions agree with TRBD2. The CDR3 is 13 amino acids. Germline values: CDR1 SGHRS, CDR2 YFSETQ. V shed 8 bases and J 2 bases; nucleotides not matched to a gene: 5. CDR3 residues: CASRTSEAYEQYF. The CDR3 DNA sequence: TGCGCCAGTAGGACTAGCGAGGCCTACGAGCAGTACTTC.

V usage is TRBV19 and J usage is TRBJ2-1; TRBD1 matches at 7 bases. J lost 16 bases, V lost 7 bases, and 16 bases had no gene match. Germline CDR1 and CDR2: LNHDA and SQIVND (reference sequence). The CDR3 extends over 13 amino acids. The CDR3 DNA is TGTGCCAGTATCCCGGACTCTGGGGGACAGATATTCTTC. Residues: CASIPDSGGQIFF.

This sequence joins TRBV2 and TRBJ2-1; the match to TRBD2 covers 11 bases. The CDR3 totals 15 residues. Per the germline V gene, CDR1 is SNHLY and CDR2 is FYNNEI. The V segment lost 7 bases and the J segment 3 bases; nucleotides outside the gene matches: 5. CDR3: CASKGLAGGYNEQFF. The CDR3 region has the DNA TGTGCCAGCAAAGGACTAGCGGGTGGCTACAATGAGCAGTTCTTC. The complete variable domain, with remaining parts taken from reference TRBV2 and TRBJ2-1, reads EPEVTQTPSHQVTQMGQEVILRCVPISNHLYFYWYRQILGQKVEFLVSFYNNEISEKSEIFDDQFSVERPDGSNFTLKIRSTKLEDSAMYFCASKGLAGGYNEQFFGPGTRLTVL.

The CDR3 sequence is CASNEEASGAYYTQYF. The DNA for the CDR3 is TGTGCCAGCAACGAGGAGGCTAGCGGGGCGTACTATACGCAGTATTTT. The chain carries TRBV2 and TRBJ2-3, with 9 bases identical to TRBD2. V trimming: 7 bases; J trimming: 7 bases; junction bases outside the gene matches: 15. Germline V CDR1 and CDR2: SNHLY, FYNNEI. The CDR3 length is 16 residues.

The gene calls are TRBV4-2 and TRBJ2-7; 10 bases fit TRBD2. This CDR3 region has 14 residues. The V gene end was trimmed by 1 base and the J gene end by 6 bases; junction bases not matched to a gene: 3. In germline, CDR1 is LGHNA, CDR2 YNFKEQ. This CDR3 is CASSQGQREGEQYF. The CDR3 DNA sequence: TGTGCCAGCAGCCAAGGTCAGCGGGAGGGCGAGCAGTACTTC.

The chain links TRBV6-5 to TRBJ2-1, with 8 bases matching TRBD1. From germline, CDR1 is MNHEY and CDR2 SVGAGI. There are 14 residues in the CDR3. The J segment lost 9 bases and the V segment lost 7 bases, leaving 11 bases of the junction unmatched. The CDR3 DNA follows: TGTGCCAGCATCAAGGACAGGGTAAATGGTGAGCAGTTCTTC. Amino acid sequence: CASIKDRVNGEQFF.

The chain combines TRBV11-2 with TRBJ2-7; the match to TRBD1 covers 8 bases. This CDR3 is built from 15 residues. Looked up from germline, CDR1 is SGHAT and CDR2 is FQNNGV. Trimming at V came to 1 base and at J to 2 bases, leaving 4 bases not matched to a gene. This chain's CDR3 is CASSLGEDRAYEQYF. CDR3 DNA: TGTGCCAGCAGCTTAGGTGAGGACAGGGCCTACGAGCAGTACTTC.

V usage is TRBV5-1 and J usage is TRBJ2-3; 9 nucleotides line up with TRBD2. The CDR3 runs 17 residues. Per the germline V gene, CDR1 is SGHRS and CDR2 is YFSETQ. The V gene end was trimmed by 5 bases and the J gene end by 2 bases; junction bases not matched to a gene: 12. The CDR3 nucleotides are TGCGCCAGCAGACTGCGCGGTAGCGGGAGTTCCACAGATACGCAGTATTTT. It yields the protein CASRLRGSGSSTDTQYF.

This clone came up a few times. The gene calls are TRBV28 and TRBJ2-2; maybe TRBD2 (6 bases). The length of the CDR3 is 15 residues. Germline V gene data show CDR1 as MDHEN and CDR2 as SYDVKM. Trimming took 7 bases from V and 3 from J, leaving 15 bases between them. CDR3 bases: TGTGCCAGCAACACTTTTGGGACTCACACCGGGGAGCTGTTTTTT. Translating gives CASNTFGTHTGELFF.

The chain employs TRBV4-2 and TRBJ1-2, with 7 positions matching TRBD1. With 2 bases clipped from V and 2 bases from J, the junction kept 5 bases outside the gene matches. The CDR3 is 15 amino acids. Germline-derived CDR1 and CDR2 are LGHNA and YNFKEQ. This CDR3 reads CASSQFGDSNYGYTF. The CDR3 DNA reads TGTGCCAGCAGCCAATTCGGGGACAGCAACTATGGCTACACCTTC.

This clone occurred once. The rearrangement links TRBV19 to TRBJ2-3; D unresolved. In germline, CDR1 is LNHDA, CDR2 SQIVND (reference sequence). Trimming cost V 6 bases and J 1 base, with 8 bases left between them. The CDR3 sequence is 13 residues long. The CDR3: CASSIPGTDTQYF. Written as DNA, the CDR3 is TGTGCCAGTAGCATCCCGGGCACAGATACGCAGTATTTT.

V usage is TRBV10-2 and J usage is TRBJ2-5; 10 positions match TRBD1. The CDR3 extends over 17 amino acids. CDR1 WSHSY and CDR2 SAAADI come from the germline V gene. Trimming took 5 bases from V and 2 from J; bases not matched to a gene: 11. CDR3 DNA sequence: TGCGCCAGCAGTAGACGGACAGGGGGGATTGGGCAAGAGACCCAGTACTTC. Translating gives CASSRRTGGIGQETQYF.

The chain joins TRBV28 to TRBJ2-1, with D perhaps matching TRBD2 (5 bases). This CDR3 region has 16 residues. Germline lookup yields CDR1 MDHEN and CDR2 SYDVKM. V lost 5 bases to trimming and J lost 7 bases, with 21 bases between them. The CDR3 region is CASSPSGVRERNEQFF. In DNA form, the CDR3 reads TGTGCCAGCAGTCCCTCCGGGGTGAGGGAGAGGAATGAGCAGTTCTTC.

The chain has TRBV27 and TRBJ1-3, with D possibly matching TRBD1 (6 bases). V was trimmed by 4 bases and J by 0 bases, leaving 13 bases between them. The CDR3 totals 16 residues. Germline values: CDR1 MNHEY, CDR2 SMNVEV (reference sequence). CDR3 sequence reads: CASSSSQGLSGNTIYF. In nucleotides, the CDR3 is TGTGCCAGCAGTTCATCACAGGGTCTCTCTGGAAACACCATATATTTT.

The V gene is TRBV11-2, the J gene TRBJ2-7, with a weak D call TRBD2 (6 bases). The CDR3 covers 18 residues. The germline gives CDR1 SGHAT, CDR2 FQNNGV. The germline V and J ends were trimmed by 1 base and 0 bases, with 19 bases remaining between them. This chain's CDR3 is CASSLGGPGGISSYEQYF. The CDR3 DNA is TGTGCCAGCAGCTTAGGGGGACCTGGCGGGATAAGCTCCTACGAGCAGTACTTC.

The V and J genes are TRBV7-2 and TRBJ2-1; D perhaps matches TRBD2 (6 bases). This CDR3 is 14 amino acids long. Germline values: CDR1 SGHTA, CDR2 FQGNSA. Trimming removed 3 bases from V and 9 bases from J, with 15 bases in between. CDR3 sequence (DNA): TGTGCCAGCAGCTTCGGCGGGACCCCCGGTGAGCAGTTCTTC. It specifies CASSFGGTPGEQFF.

The rearrangement links TRBV3-1 (or the pseudogene TRBV3-2) to TRBJ2-1; a possible D gene is TRBD2 (5 bases). Trimming removed 8 bases from V and 3 bases from J, with 17 bases in between. The CDR3 consists of 15 residues. Germline CDR1 is LGHDT and CDR2 is YNNKEL (reference sequence). DNA of the CDR3: TGTGCCAGCGGTCCGAGGACTTCAATCTACAATGAGCAGTTCTTC. Its translation is CASGPRTSIYNEQFF.

V and J are TRBV19 and TRBJ1-5; D may be TRBD1 (6 bases). Germline V gene lookup returns CDR1 LNHDA and CDR2 SQIVND (reference sequence). This CDR3 spans 15 amino acids. Trimming pared 4 bases from V and 2 bases from J, leaving 12 bases between. This CDR3 reads CASSTTAGGNQPQHF. The CDR3, as DNA: TGTGCCAGTAGTACCACGGCAGGGGGCAATCAGCCCCAGCATTTT.

The V call is TRBV19, the J call TRBJ1-3; a weak D match, TRBD1 (6 bases). The CDR3 spans 18 residues. Germline values: CDR1 LNHDA, CDR2 SQIVND (reference sequence). The ends were cut back, 4 bases at V and 2 bases at J, with 21 bases in the middle. The CDR3 reads CASSTSRKGHFAGNTIYF. CDR3 coding DNA: TGTGCCAGTAGTACAAGCCGAAAGGGACATTTCGCTGGAAACACCATATATTTT. Looking up the rest from reference TRBV19 and TRBJ1-3 gives the full variable domain: DGGITQSPKYLFRKEGQNVTLSCEQNLNHDAMYWYRQDPGQGLRLIYYSQIVNDFQKGDIAEGYSVSREKKESFPLTVTSAQKNPTAFYLCASSTSRKGHFAGNTIYFGEGSWLTVV.

The chain employs TRBV12-5 and TRBJ1-1, with TRBD1 as a possible D gene (6 bases). CDR1 LGHNT and CDR2 FRNRAP come from the germline V gene. Trimming removed 0 bases at V and 0 bases at J, with 17 bases between. The CDR3 is made up of 18 amino acids. In DNA, the CDR3 is TGTGCTAGTGGTTTGGTACTGGGGGCCACTTTAATGAACACTGAAGCTTTCTTT. Protein product: CASGLVLGATLMNTEAFF.

Worth noting for this clone: The same CDR3 is also encoded by other DNA sequences in this sample. This chain links TRBV10-1 with TRBJ1-1; D not resolved. Trimming removed 5 bases at V and 1 base at J, with 8 bases between. CDR3 size: 13 residues. Germline V gives CDR1 WNHNN, CDR2 SYGVQD (reference sequence). The DNA for the CDR3 is TGCGCCAGCAGTCCGCCGGGGAACACTGAAGCTTTCTTT. Its translation: CASSPPGNTEAFF.

V usage is TRBV18 and J usage is TRBJ1-1; D is unclear. Trimming took 4 bases from V and 4 from J, leaving 10 bases between them. Germline assignment: CDR1 KGHSH and CDR2 LQKENI. The CDR3 is made up of 13 amino acids. The CDR3 is CASSRGGFTEAFF. The CDR3 nucleotides read TGTGCCAGCTCACGGGGAGGTTTCACTGAAGCTTTCTTT.

The gene calls are TRBV27 and TRBJ2-7, with TRBD2 as a possible D gene (6 bases). The CDR3 is 12 amino acids. CDR1 and CDR2 from the germline V gene are MNHEY and SMNVEV (reference sequence). Trimming pared 4 bases from V and 12 bases from J, leaving 16 bases between. The CDR3 DNA is TGTGCCAGCAGTTCCCCGCGGGGTAATATGTACTTC. Translated, it gives CASSSPRGNMYF.

V gene TRBV5-1 combines with J gene TRBJ1-6, with 10 bases aligning to TRBD1. The germline CDR1 and CDR2 sequences are SGHRS and YFSETQ. The junction had 5 bases not matched to a gene; V was cut back by 5 bases and J by 9 bases. The CDR3 runs to 14 residues. Written as DNA, the CDR3 is TGCGCCAGCAGTAGGGGACAGGGGATTTCACCCCTCCACTTT. It translates to CASSRGQGISPLHF.

This clone has at least ten counts. V gene TRBV4-1 combines with J gene TRBJ1-5, with D possibly TRBD1 on 6 matching bases. CDR3 length equals 15 residues. Deletions cut 6 bases from V and 3 bases from J, with 15 bases between. Germline V gene sequence: CDR1 MGHRA, CDR2 YSYEKL. CDR3 sequence: CASSRTVLDNQPQHF. The DNA of the CDR3 is TGCGCCAGCAGTCGGACAGTACTGGACAATCAGCCCCAGCATTTT.